This T cell receptor beta chain was sequenced during a study of response to subunit inactivated influenza vaccine. For this clonotype: Antigen: not known.

Findings and caveats of the study: The authors proposed limited new T cell recruitment per seasonal influenza vaccination.

Germline CDR1 is KGHDR and CDR2 is SFDVKD. V lost 7 bases to trimming and J lost 3 bases, with 5 bases between them. There are 11 residues in the CDR3. TCRdb passed the RT-PCR reads through MiXCR, listing each CDR3 protein once. The sample consists of 550,000 to 650,000 distinct CDR3 sequences, about an eighth of them appearing once. The sequence was obtained from a man aged 50 to 60 who received an inactivated influenza vaccine. Sequencing was performed on PBMCs from blood, taken on the day of vaccination. V is TRBV24-1 and J is TRBJ1-1; no definite D call. CDR3 in DNA: TGTGCCACCAGGAAGGACACTGAAGCTTTCTTT. It is translated as CATRKDTEAFF.